This entry describes one T cell receptor (beta chain). Its antigen is unknown. No base quality information exists; no much larger clone differs at one position. The sample originates from a study of technical replicates of blood from four donors (dated by TCRdb to between 2016 and 2019). Its CDR3 holds 16 amino acids, cysteine through phenylalanine. Kept here is only the CDR3 DNA, which spans 48 bases and is read in frame from base 1. Taken from the germline V gene (reference sequence), the CDR1 and CDR2 loops are GTSNPN and SVGIG. The junction shows trimming of 3 bases on V and 5 bases on J, and the gene matches do not reach 5 bases of it. Libraries were built with the immunoSEQ multiplex PCR assay. TCRdb took this table from immuneACCESS and kept in-frame rearrangements with V and J called. Such tables lack part of the clones; where checked against another copy, unresolved V genes explain under half of the gap, and the rest is unexplained. The sample table contains more than 55,000 clones; only one count was recorded for approximately 93% of them. The ten largest clones represent roughly 5% of the sample.

The sequencing input was PBMCs. Recombination connected TRBV30 to TRBJ2-2; 14 junctional bases match TRBD2. This sequence was found in a human donor in good health. Some clones in this sample may be carry-over from other donors' samples. The nucleotide sequence reads as follows: TGTGCCTGGAGCGTGGGACTAGCGGGAGATACCGGGGAGCTGTTTTTT. Its protein is CAWSVGLAGDTGELFF.